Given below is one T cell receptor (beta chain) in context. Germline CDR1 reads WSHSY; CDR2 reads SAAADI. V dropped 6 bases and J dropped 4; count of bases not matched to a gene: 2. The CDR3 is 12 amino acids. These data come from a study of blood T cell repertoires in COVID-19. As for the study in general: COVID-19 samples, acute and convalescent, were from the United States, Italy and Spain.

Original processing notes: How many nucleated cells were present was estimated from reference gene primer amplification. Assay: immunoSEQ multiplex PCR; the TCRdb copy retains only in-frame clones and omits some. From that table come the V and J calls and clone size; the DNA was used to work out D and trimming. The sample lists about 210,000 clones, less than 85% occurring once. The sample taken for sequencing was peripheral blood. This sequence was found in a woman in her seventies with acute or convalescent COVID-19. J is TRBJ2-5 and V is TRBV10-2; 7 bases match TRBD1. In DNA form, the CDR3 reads TGCGCCAGCAGACAGGGGACAGAGACCCAGTACTTC. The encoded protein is CASRQGTETQYF.